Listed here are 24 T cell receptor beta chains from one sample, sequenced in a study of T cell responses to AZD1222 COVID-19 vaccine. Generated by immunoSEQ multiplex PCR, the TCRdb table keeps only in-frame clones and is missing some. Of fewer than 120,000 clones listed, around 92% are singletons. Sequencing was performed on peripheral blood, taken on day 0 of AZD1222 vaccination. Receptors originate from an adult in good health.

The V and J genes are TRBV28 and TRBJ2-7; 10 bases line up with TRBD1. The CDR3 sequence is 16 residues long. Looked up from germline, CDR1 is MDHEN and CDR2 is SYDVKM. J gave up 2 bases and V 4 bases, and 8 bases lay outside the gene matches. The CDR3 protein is CASSSHPGQGTYEQYF. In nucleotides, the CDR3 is TGTGCCAGCAGTTCGCATCCGGGACAGGGGACCTACGAGCAGTACTTC.

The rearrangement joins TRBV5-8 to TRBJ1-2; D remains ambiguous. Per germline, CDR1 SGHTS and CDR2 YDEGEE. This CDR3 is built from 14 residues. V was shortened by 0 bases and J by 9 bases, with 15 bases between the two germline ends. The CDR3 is CASSLALSRRRYTF. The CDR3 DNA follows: TGTGCCAGCAGCTTGGCCTTGTCTCGTAGACGCTACACCTTC. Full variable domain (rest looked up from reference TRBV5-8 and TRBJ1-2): EAGVTQSPTHLIKTRGQQATLRCSPISGHTSVYWYQQALGLGLQFLLWYDEGEERNRGNFPPRFSGRQFPNYSSELNVNALELEDSALYLCASSLALSRRRYTFGSGTRLTVV.

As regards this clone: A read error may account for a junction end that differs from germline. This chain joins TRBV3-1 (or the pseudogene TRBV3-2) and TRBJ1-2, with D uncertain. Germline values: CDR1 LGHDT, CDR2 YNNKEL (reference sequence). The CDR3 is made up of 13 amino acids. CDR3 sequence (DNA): TGTGCCAGCAGGGTGGGCACTAACAATGGCTACACCTTC. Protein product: CASRVGTNNGYTF.

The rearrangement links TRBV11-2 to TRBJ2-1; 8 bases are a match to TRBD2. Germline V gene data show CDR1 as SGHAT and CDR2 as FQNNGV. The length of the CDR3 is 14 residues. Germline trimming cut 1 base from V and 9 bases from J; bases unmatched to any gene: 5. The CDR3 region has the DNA TGTGCCAGCAGCTTAGCGGGGGGGCGCGGTGAGCAGTTCTTC. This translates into CASSLAGGRGEQFF.

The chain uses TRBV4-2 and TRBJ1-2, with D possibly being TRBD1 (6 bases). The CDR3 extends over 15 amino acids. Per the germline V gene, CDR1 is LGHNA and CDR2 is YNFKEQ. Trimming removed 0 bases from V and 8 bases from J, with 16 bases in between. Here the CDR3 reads CASSQDQLGARGYTF. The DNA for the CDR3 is TGTGCCAGCAGCCAAGATCAACTGGGGGCGCGAGGCTACACCTTC.

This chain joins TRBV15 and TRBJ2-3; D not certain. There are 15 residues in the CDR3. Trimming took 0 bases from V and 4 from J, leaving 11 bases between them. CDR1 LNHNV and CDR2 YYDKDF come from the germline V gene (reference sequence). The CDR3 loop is CATSRDLGSPDTQYF. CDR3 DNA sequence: TGTGCCACCAGCAGAGATCTTGGGTCCCCAGATACGCAGTATTTT.

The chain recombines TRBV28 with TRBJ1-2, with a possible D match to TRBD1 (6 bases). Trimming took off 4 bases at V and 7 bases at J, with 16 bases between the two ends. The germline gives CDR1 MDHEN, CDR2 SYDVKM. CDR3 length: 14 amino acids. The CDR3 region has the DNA TGTGCCAGCAGTTCTCCCAGGGGTCGATTTGGCTACACCTTC. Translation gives CASSSPRGRFGYTF.

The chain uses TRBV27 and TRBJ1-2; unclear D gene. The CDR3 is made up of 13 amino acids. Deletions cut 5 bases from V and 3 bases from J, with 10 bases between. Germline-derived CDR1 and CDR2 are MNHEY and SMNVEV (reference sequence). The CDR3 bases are TGTGCCAGCAGTCTCCGGGTGGACTATGGCTACACCTTC. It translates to CASSLRVDYGYTF.

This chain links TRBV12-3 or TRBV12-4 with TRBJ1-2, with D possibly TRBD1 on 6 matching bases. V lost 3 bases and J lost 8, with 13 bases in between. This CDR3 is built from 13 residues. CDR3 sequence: CASSLTGYNGYTF. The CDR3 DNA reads TGTGCCAGCAGTTTGACAGGTTACAACGGCTACACCTTC.

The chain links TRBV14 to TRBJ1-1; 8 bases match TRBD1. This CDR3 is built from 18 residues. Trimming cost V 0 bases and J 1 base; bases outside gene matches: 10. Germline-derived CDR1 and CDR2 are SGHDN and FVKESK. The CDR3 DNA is TGTGCCAGCAGCCAAGATGGGGGACAGGTTAAGTCGAACACTGAAGCTTTCTTT. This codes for CASSQDGGQVKSNTEAFF.

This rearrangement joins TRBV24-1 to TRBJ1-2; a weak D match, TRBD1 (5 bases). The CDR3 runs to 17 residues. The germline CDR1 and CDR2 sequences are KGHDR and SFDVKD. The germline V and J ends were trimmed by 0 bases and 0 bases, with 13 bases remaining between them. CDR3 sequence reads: CATSDLGRDGANYGYTF. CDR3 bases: TGTGCCACCAGTGATTTGGGACGGGACGGAGCTAACTATGGCTACACCTTC.

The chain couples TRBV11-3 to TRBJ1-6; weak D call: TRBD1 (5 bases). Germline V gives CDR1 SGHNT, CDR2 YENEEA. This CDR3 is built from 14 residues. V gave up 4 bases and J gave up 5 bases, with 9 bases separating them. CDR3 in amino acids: CASSSGADNSPLHF. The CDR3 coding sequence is TGTGCCAGCAGCTCTGGGGCAGATAATTCACCCCTCCACTTT.

CDR3 residues: CASSSTIQGKAFF. The CDR3 DNA reads TGTGCCAGCAGCTCAACCATCCAGGGTAAGGCTTTCTTT. The chain recombines TRBV28 with TRBJ1-1, with D possibly being TRBD1 (5 bases). The V and J ends lost 6 bases and 11 bases respectively, with 19 bases between them. The CDR3 runs 13 residues. Germline V CDR1 and CDR2: MDHEN, SYDVKM.

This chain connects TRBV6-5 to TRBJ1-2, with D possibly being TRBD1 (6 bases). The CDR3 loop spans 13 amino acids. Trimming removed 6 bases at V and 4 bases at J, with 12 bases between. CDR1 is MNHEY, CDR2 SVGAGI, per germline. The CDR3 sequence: CASRVQGGYGYTF. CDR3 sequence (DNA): TGTGCCAGCAGGGTACAGGGTGGCTATGGCTACACCTTC.

The CDR3 loop reads CASSFSQNQPQHF. The CDR3 DNA reads TGTGCCAGCAGTTTCAGCCAAAATCAGCCCCAGCATTTT. The V call is TRBV28, the J call TRBJ1-5, with no clear D. V dropped 3 bases and J dropped 4 bases, with 7 bases sitting between them. Germline V gives CDR1 MDHEN, CDR2 SYDVKM. CDR3 length: 13 amino acids.

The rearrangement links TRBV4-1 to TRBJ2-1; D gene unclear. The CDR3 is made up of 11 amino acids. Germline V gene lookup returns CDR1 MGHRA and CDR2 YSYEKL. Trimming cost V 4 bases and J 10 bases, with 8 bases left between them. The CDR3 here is CASSLRGEQFF. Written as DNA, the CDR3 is TGCGCCAGCAGCCTTCGTGGGGAGCAGTTCTTC.

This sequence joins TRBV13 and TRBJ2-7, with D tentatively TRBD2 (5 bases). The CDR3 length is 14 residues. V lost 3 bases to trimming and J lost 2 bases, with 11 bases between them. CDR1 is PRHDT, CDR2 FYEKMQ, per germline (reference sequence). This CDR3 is CASSLGSKTYEQYF. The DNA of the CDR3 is TGTGCCAGCAGCTTGGGGAGTAAGACCTACGAGCAGTACTTC.

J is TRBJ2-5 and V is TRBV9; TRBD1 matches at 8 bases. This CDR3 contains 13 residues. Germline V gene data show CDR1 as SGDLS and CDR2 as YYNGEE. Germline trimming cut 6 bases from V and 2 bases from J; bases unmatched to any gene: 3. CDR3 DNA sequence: TGTGCCAGCACCGGGACAGGTCAAGAGACCCAGTACTTC. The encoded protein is CASTGTGQETQYF.

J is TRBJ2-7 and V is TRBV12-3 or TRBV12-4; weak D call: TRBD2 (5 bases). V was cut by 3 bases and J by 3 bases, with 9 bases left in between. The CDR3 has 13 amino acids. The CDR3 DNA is TGTGCCAGCAGTTTCCAGGAGGTCTACGAGCAGTACTTC. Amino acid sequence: CASSFQEVYEQYF.

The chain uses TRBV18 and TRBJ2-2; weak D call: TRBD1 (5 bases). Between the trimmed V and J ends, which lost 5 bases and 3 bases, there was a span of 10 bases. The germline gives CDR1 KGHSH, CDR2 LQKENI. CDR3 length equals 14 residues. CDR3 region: CASSGPGYTGELFF. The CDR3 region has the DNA TGTGCCAGCTCAGGTCCAGGGTACACCGGGGAGCTGTTTTTT.

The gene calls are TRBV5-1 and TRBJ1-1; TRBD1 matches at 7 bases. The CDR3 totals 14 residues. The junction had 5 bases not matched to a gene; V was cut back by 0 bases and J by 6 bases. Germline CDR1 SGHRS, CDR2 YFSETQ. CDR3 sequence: CASSLEGARAEAFF. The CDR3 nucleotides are TGCGCCAGCAGCTTGGAGGGGGCTAGGGCTGAAGCTTTCTTT. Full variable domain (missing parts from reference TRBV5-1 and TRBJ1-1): KAGVTQTPRYLIKTRGQQVTLSCSPISGHRSVSWYQQTPGQGLQFLFEYFSETQRNKGNFPGRFSGRQFSNSRSEMNVSTLELGDSALYLCASSLEGARAEAFFGQGTRLTVV.

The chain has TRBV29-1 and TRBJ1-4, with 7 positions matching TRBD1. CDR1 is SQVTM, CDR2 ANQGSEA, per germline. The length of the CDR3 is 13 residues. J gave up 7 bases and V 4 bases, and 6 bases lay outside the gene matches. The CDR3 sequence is CSVGHRGSEKLFF. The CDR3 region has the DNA TGCAGCGTTGGTCACAGGGGTAGTGAAAAACTGTTTTTT.

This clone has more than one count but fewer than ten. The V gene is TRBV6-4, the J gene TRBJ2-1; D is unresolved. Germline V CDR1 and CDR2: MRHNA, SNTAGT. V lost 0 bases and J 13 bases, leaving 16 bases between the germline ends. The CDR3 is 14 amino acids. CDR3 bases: TGTGCCAGCAGTGACTCGAATATCGCGAGCTCTCAGTTCTTC. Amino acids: CASSDSNIASSQFF.

The CDR3 loop reads CASSSGLSGANVLTF. CDR3 nucleotide sequence: TGTGCCAGCAGCTCAGGGCTATCTGGGGCCAACGTCCTGACTTTC. The rearrangement joins TRBV5-4 to TRBJ2-6; tentatively, D is TRBD1 (5 bases). This CDR3 has 15 residues. Trimming cost V 3 bases and J 1 base, with 8 bases left between them. The V gene's germline CDR1 is SGHNT and CDR2 YYREEE (reference sequence).